Listed below are T cell receptor beta chains from one sample, sequenced in a study of siplizumab effects on memory and regulatory T cells. The method was immunoSEQ multiplex PCR; TCRdb's version includes in-frame clones alone and lacks a portion of them. The data show roughly 70,000 clones, with around 93% seen just once and less than 5.5% held by the top ten. Sequencing was performed on CD8+ T cells sorted from blood. All receptors come from a human donor in good health. Both conserved end residues are part of each CDR3. Each record gives: J gene, clone size, V gene, D gene, CDR3 DNA, CDR3 protein. The D gene is left open where the match is weak. Rows give clone size only sometimes, using once, few, many, or a class for an expanded clone.

TRBJ2-3,.,TRBV19,TRBD1,TGTGCCAGTAGTATCGGGACAGGGGTGGAAGATACGCAGTATTTT,CASSIGTGVEDTQYF
TRBJ2-3,once,TRBV10-1,.,TGCGCCAGCAGTGACCATGGGCCAACCTCCGATACGCAGTATTTT,CASSDHGPTSDTQYF
TRBJ1-5,once,TRBV27,.,TGTGCCAGCAGCCCCAACGAGGGACGGCCCCAGCATTTT,CASSPNEGRPQHF
TRBJ2-7,.,TRBV9,TRBD1,TGTGCCAGCAGCGAGGGACAGGGGATCTACGAGCAGTACTTC,CASSEGQGIYEQYF
TRBJ1-2,.,TRBV29-1,.,TGCAGCGTTGACTTACAGGGAAACACCAAATATGGCTACACCTTC,CSVDLQGNTKYGYTF
TRBJ2-7,.,TRBV18,.,TGTGCCAGTTCGGGGGTCAGCTCCTACGAGCAGTACTTC,CASSGVSSYEQYF
TRBJ2-1,.,TRBV29-1,TRBD2,TGCAGCGGGTACAGCGGGGGGGCTGGTCAGCGGTTCTTC,CSGYSGGAGQRFF
TRBJ2-5,.,TRBV13,.,TGTGCCAGCAGCTTAGCCGGGGCAGAGACCCAGTACTTC,CASSLAGAETQYF
TRBJ1-2,.,TRBV6-5,.,TGTGCCAGCAGTTACTCGGCATTCTTGGACCCATATGGCTACACCTTC,CASSYSAFLDPYGYTF
TRBJ2-7,once,TRBV29-1,TRBD1,TGCAGCGTTGAAGCCGGGACAGGCCCCTACGAGCAGTACTTC,CSVEAGTGPYEQYF
TRBJ2-3,once,TRBV5-1,TRBD2,TGCGCCAGCAGCCCGACTAGCGGGGGCACAGATACGCAGTATTTT,CASSPTSGGTDTQYF
TRBJ2-1,.,TRBV7-6,TRBD1,TGTGCCAGCAGCTTAGGTCCTTGGACAGGCGAAAACAATGAGCAGTTCTTC,CASSLGPWTGENNEQFF
TRBJ2-7,.,TRBV5-4,.,TGTGCCAGCAGCTCGGGACATCCAGATCAGCAGTACTTC,CASSSGHPDQQYF
TRBJ2-5,.,TRBV28,.,TGTGCCAGCAGTTTATTAGGAGGGGAGACCCAGTACTTC,CASSLLGGETQYF
TRBJ1-5,once,TRBV5-1,.,TGCGCCAGCAGCTTGCTCGGTTATAGCGATCAGCCCCAGCATTTT,CASSLLGYSDQPQHF
TRBJ1-1,.,TRBV5-1,.,TGCGCCAGCAGCCAGGCGGACTTGGACGACGCTGAAGCTTTCTTT,CASSQADLDDAEAFF
TRBJ2-1,.,TRBV4-3,.,TGCGCCAGCAGCCAAGAGGAAACGCTGACTGAGCAGTTCTTC,CASSQEETLTEQFF
TRBJ2-7,.,TRBV21-1,.,TGTGCCAGCAGCAAAGTTGCAAGCTATGGGACCCCCTGGGGCGAGCAGTACTTC,CASSKVASYGTPWGEQYF
TRBJ2-3,.,TRBV30,.,TGTGCCTGGAGTAGGGGGTCAGATACGCAGTATTTT,CAWSRGSDTQYF
TRBJ2-5,.,TRBV19,.,TGTGCCAGTAGTATATCGGGGGGCCTGGGAGAGACCCAGTACTTC,CASSISGGLGETQYF
TRBJ1-2,.,TRBV4-3,TRBD1,TGCGCCAGCAGCCAAGATCTGGGGACAGGGGCCCCCTATGGCTACACCTTC,CASSQDLGTGAPYGYTF
TRBJ2-3,.,TRBV7-3,TRBD1,TGTGCCAGCAGCTCGGGACAGGGGACAGATACGCAGTATTTT,CASSSGQGTDTQYF
TRBJ2-7,once,TRBV5-4,.,TGTGCCAGCAGCCTTCCGGACGGTACCTACGAGCAGTACTTC,CASSLPDGTYEQYF
TRBJ2-6,.,TRBV7-9,.,TGTGCCAGCACCCCCCCGGGGGCCAACGTCCTGACTTTC,CASTPPGANVLTF
TRBJ2-7,.,TRBV6-1,.,TGTGCCAGCACCTTATTGTTGGAGCAGTACTTC,CASTLLLEQYF
TRBJ1-5,.,TRBV28,.,TGTGCCAGCAGTTTACAGGCGGGAAGCAATCAGCCCCAGCATTTT,CASSLQAGSNQPQHF
TRBJ1-1,.,TRBV7-6,.,TGTGCCAGCAGCCAAACTGTCGGCCGGCCGGGGAGTACTGAAGCTTTCTTT,CASSQTVGRPGSTEAFF
TRBJ1-5,.,TRBV6-5,.,TGTGCCAGCAGTTCGACAGAGTATCAGCCCCAGCATTTT,CASSSTEYQPQHF
TRBJ2-1,.,TRBV27,TRBD1,TGTGCCAGCAGCCCAACCACGACAGGGTCCTACAATGAGCAGTTCTTC,CASSPTTTGSYNEQFF
TRBJ2-3,.,TRBV5-8,.,TGTGCCAGCAGCCCGGCACACGGGAGAATCACAGATACGCAGTATTTT,CASSPAHGRITDTQYF
TRBJ2-3,.,TRBV9,.,TGTGCCAGCACCCGGGGCGGGGCAGGAGATACGCAGTATTTT,CASTRGGAGDTQYF
TRBJ2-7,.,TRBV4-1,TRBD2,TGCGCCAGCAGCCAAGGGGCCCTAGCGGGGTTATACGAGCAGTACTTC,CASSQGALAGLYEQYF
TRBJ2-1,.,TRBV4-2,TRBD2,TGTGCCAGCAGCCAAGTGACTAGCGGGGGGGCTTGGGAGCAGTTCTTC,CASSQVTSGGAWEQFF
TRBJ1-2,.,TRBV11-2,TRBD1,TGTGCCAGCAAAGCTTACCCAGGGGGAGGTGTAGATGGCTACACCTTC,CASKAYPGGGVDGYTF
TRBJ1-6,.,TRBV19,.,TGTGCCAGTAGTATAGGCCTGGATTCACCCCTCCACTTT,CASSIGLDSPLHF
TRBJ2-1,once,TRBV28,.,TGTGCCAGCAGTGGCTACAATGAGCAGTTCTTC,CASSGYNEQFF
TRBJ2-5,.,TRBV6-5,TRBD1,TGTGCCAGCAGTGACCGGGACAGACAAGAGACCCAGTACTTC,CASSDRDRQETQYF
TRBJ2-7,.,TRBV27,.,TGTGCCAGCAGTTTCTCCGGGACAACCTACGAGCAGTACTTC,CASSFSGTTYEQYF
TRBJ1-1,once,TRBV9,.,TGTGCCAGCAGCGTAAGGGAAGGCGCCATGAACACTGAAGCTTTCTTT,CASSVREGAMNTEAFF
TRBJ2-2,.,TRBV9,.,TGTGCCAGCAGCGTAGGGGCGTCCGGGGAGCTGTTTTTT,CASSVGASGELFF
TRBJ1-5,medium-sized,TRBV6-6,.,TGTGCCAGCAGTTACTGGGGGGCCTATAGCAATCAGCCCCAGCATTTT,CASSYWGAYSNQPQHF
TRBJ1-1,.,TRBV7-3,TRBD1,TGTGCCAGCAGCTTAGGACCGGGACAGGGGATGGGGGCTTTCTTT,CASSLGPGQGMGAFF
TRBJ2-1,.,TRBV19,TRBD2,TGTGCCAGTAGTATTGCGGGGGGGCCAAACAATGAGCAGTTCTTC,CASSIAGGPNNEQFF
TRBJ2-1,.,TRBV4-2,TRBD2,TGTGCCAGCAGCCAAGTGGCTAGCGGTGAGAATGAGCAGTTCTTC,CASSQVASGENEQFF
TRBJ2-1,.,TRBV11-2,TRBD2,TGTGCCAGCAAAACTAGCGGGGGTCACAATGAGCAGTTCTTC,CASKTSGGHNEQFF
TRBJ2-1,once,TRBV9,.,TGTGCCAGCAGCGCAGGATTTGGGAGCAATGAGCAGTTCTTC,CASSAGFGSNEQFF
TRBJ2-5,.,TRBV11-3,TRBD2,TGTGCCAGCAGCCGAGAGCGGGGGCCGGGATGGACCCAGTACTTC,CASSRERGPGWTQYF
TRBJ2-5,.,TRBV10-2,TRBD2,TGCGCCAGCAGTGAGGCGCGGGGGGGCGAAGAGACCCAGTACTTC,CASSEARGGEETQYF
TRBJ2-1,.,TRBV4-1,TRBD2,TGCGCCAGCAGCCAAGATGGCGGGAGCTCCTACAATGAGCAGTTCTTC,CASSQDGGSSYNEQFF